The 20 T cell receptor beta chains below all came from one sample that was sequenced in a study of CD8+ T cells in alopecia areata. The treatment was: oral pan-JAK inhibitor, 5-10 mg twice daily. RNA was isolated and reverse transcribed to cDNA, the sequencing template. Repertoires were generated with immunoSEQ multiplex PCR, while TCRdb's copy carries only in-frame clones and drops some. This sample has a few hundred thousand clones, with 35% to 40% found just once. This material consisted of CD4+ T cells sorted from blood, taken between weeks 30 and 35, from a patient treated with tofacitinib. Source of these receptors: a human donor with alopecia areata.

The chain couples TRBV30 to TRBJ1-5, with D perhaps TRBD1 (5 bases). The CDR3 is 14 residues long. V lost 0 bases and J lost 2, with 8 bases in between. Per the germline V gene, CDR1 is GTSNPN and CDR2 is SVGIG (reference sequence). In DNA form, the CDR3 reads TGTGCCTGGAGTGTAGAACAGGGCAATCAGCCCCAGCATTTT. Translated, it gives CAWSVEQGNQPQHF.

There are a few counts of this clone. The rearrangement links TRBV13 to TRBJ1-5; D is perhaps TRBD1 (5 bases). Germline lookup yields CDR1 PRHDT and CDR2 FYEKMQ (reference sequence). The CDR3 extends over 14 amino acids. The V gene lost 5 bases and the J gene lost 0 bases, with 8 bases spanning the gap. The CDR3 sequence: CASSPGDSNQPQHF. CDR3 DNA sequence: TGTGCCAGCAGCCCGGGGGATAGCAATCAGCCCCAGCATTTT.

The gene calls are TRBV7-2 and TRBJ1-3; 9 bases align to TRBD1. The length of the CDR3 is 16 residues. The V segment lost 2 bases and the J segment 0 bases; nucleotides outside the gene matches: 2. Per germline, CDR1 SGHTA and CDR2 FQGNSA. In DNA, the CDR3 is TGTGCCAGCAGCTTACGGGGACAGGGCTCTGGAAACACCATATATTTT. Its protein is CASSLRGQGSGNTIYF.

In this sample, this clone turned up many times. This chain uses TRBV28 with TRBJ2-3, with 9 bases identical to TRBD2. Germline trimming cut 6 bases from V and 2 bases from J; bases unmatched to any gene: 12. Germline values: CDR1 MDHEN, CDR2 SYDVKM. This CDR3 spans 17 amino acids. The chain's CDR3 is CASSFGGGGGATDTQYF. The DNA for the CDR3 is TGTGCCAGCAGCTTCGGAGGAGGCGGGGGGGCCACAGATACGCAGTATTTT.

This clone has a handful of counts. J is TRBJ1-1 and V is TRBV4-2, with D unresolved. Looked up from germline, CDR1 is LGHNA and CDR2 is YNFKEQ. Trimming stripped 0 bases from V and 4 bases from J, with 12 bases between. The CDR3 sequence is 15 residues long. This CDR3 reads CASSQDKSMVTEAFF. The CDR3, as DNA: TGTGCCAGCAGCCAAGATAAGTCGATGGTCACTGAAGCTTTCTTT.

The chain joins TRBV2 to TRBJ2-7, with no clear D. V was clipped by 4 bases and J by 3 bases, with 10 bases between them. The germline V gene encodes CDR1 SNHLY and CDR2 FYNNEI. The CDR3 extends over 13 amino acids. The CDR3, as DNA: TGTGCCAGCAGTGCGCTCGTGATCTACGAGCAGTACTTC. Residues: CASSALVIYEQYF.

The chain couples TRBV2 to TRBJ1-2; D is uncertain. The germline V gene has CDR1 SNHLY and CDR2 FYNNEI. CDR3 length equals 13 residues. V lost 6 bases and J 2 bases, leaving 10 bases between the germline ends. The CDR3 DNA reads TGTGCCAGCAGCCGGATCTTAAACTATGGCTACACCTTC. This translates into CASSRILNYGYTF. Based on the CDR3 plus reference TRBV2 and TRBJ1-2, the full variable domain is EPEVTQTPSHQVTQMGQEVILRCVPISNHLYFYWYRQILGQKVEFLVSFYNNEISEKSEIFDDQFSVERPDGSNFTLKIRSTKLEDSAMYFCASSRILNYGYTFGSGTRLTVV.

The V call is TRBV5-5, the J call TRBJ1-2; D perhaps matches TRBD1 (6 bases). V dropped 0 bases and J dropped 2 bases, with 11 bases sitting between them. Germline V gene data show CDR1 as SGHKS and CDR2 as YYEKEE (reference sequence). The CDR3 has 15 residues. Written as DNA, the CDR3 is TGTGCCAGCAGCTTGGCGGGACAACTAAACTATGGCTACACCTTC. Its translation: CASSLAGQLNYGYTF. Combining the CDR3 with reference TRBV5-5 and TRBJ1-2 gives the whole variable domain DAGVTQSPTHLIKTRGQQVTLRCSPISGHKSVSWYQQVLGQGPQFIFQYYEKEERGRGNFPDRFSARQFPNYSSELNVNALLLGDSALYLCASSLAGQLNYGYTFGSGTRLTVV.

The CDR3 reads CASSQTGNNGYTF. CDR3 nucleotide sequence: TGTGCCAGCAGCCAGACAGGGAATAATGGCTACACCTTC. The J gene is TRBJ1-2, the V gene TRBV6-4, with 7 bases that match TRBD1. This CDR3 contains 13 residues. V shed 6 bases and J 6 bases; nucleotides not matched to a gene: 7. Germline V CDR1 and CDR2: MRHNA, SNTAGT.

The chain is built from TRBV6-6 and TRBJ1-5, with 7 nucleotides matching TRBD1. V was pared by 2 bases and J by 5 bases, with 0 bases of the junction left unmatched. This CDR3 region has 13 residues. Germline loops: CDR1 MNHNY, CDR2 SVGAGI (reference sequence). The CDR3 bases are TGTGCCAGCAGTTACAGGGGGCATCAGCCCCAGCATTTT. This gives the protein CASSYRGHQPQHF.

The chain employs TRBV27 and TRBJ2-5; no definite D call. CDR3 size: 11 residues. CDR1 and CDR2 from the germline V gene are MNHEY and SMNVEV (reference sequence). V lost 6 bases and J lost 3, with 5 bases in between. CDR3 DNA sequence: TGTGCCAGCAGGCACAAAGAGACCCAGTACTTC. As protein: CASRHKETQYF.

This chain uses TRBV4-2 with TRBJ2-7, with D perhaps TRBD2 (6 bases). The V end was cut by 4 bases, the J end by 3 bases, with 10 bases between. The germline V gene has CDR1 LGHNA and CDR2 YNFKEQ. The CDR3 is made up of 13 amino acids. The CDR3 sequence is CASSPAGFYEQYF. The DNA for the CDR3 is TGTGCCAGCAGCCCCGCGGGGTTCTACGAGCAGTACTTC.

V usage is TRBV10-2 and J usage is TRBJ1-1, with TRBD1 matching 8 bases. V shed 6 bases, J shed 1 base, and the junction held 1 base outside the gene matches. The germline gives CDR1 WSHSY, CDR2 SAAADI. The CDR3 length is 13 residues. The CDR3 sequence is CASSGQGNTEAFF. CDR3 sequence (DNA): TGCGCCAGCAGCGGACAGGGGAACACTGAAGCTTTCTTT.

This rearrangement joins TRBV6-1 to TRBJ2-4; no reliable D call. In germline, CDR1 is MNHNS, CDR2 SASEGT. The CDR3 has 13 amino acids. Trimming left V 6 bases short and J 0 bases short, with 6 bases between. The CDR3 nucleotides read TGTGCCAGCAGAGAGATAGCCAAAAACATTCAGTACTTC. As protein: CASREIAKNIQYF.

This clone was picked up one time. The chain has TRBV2 and TRBJ1-5; no clear D gene. Germline V gene data show CDR1 as SNHLY and CDR2 as FYNNEI. The CDR3 loop spans 18 amino acids. V lost 4 bases to trimming and J lost 5 bases, with 24 bases between them. The CDR3 DNA is TGTGCCAGCAGTGCACACATCCTATTCGTCCGAAGTCATCAGCCCCAGCATTTT. Protein: CASSAHILFVRSHQPQHF.

This clone came up a few times. The chain carries TRBV7-8 and TRBJ1-2; D might be TRBD1 (5 bases). CDR1 is SGHVS and CDR2 is FQNEAQ in the germline V gene. This CDR3 has 14 residues. Trimming left V 1 base short and J 7 bases short, with 13 bases between. The DNA of the CDR3 is TGTGCCAGCAGCTTAGAATCGGGGGTACGTGGCTACACCTTC. Encoded protein: CASSLESGVRGYTF.

In its sample, this clone was seen a few times. The V call is TRBV6-6, the J call TRBJ2-1, with 8 bases identical to TRBD1. V dropped 6 bases and J dropped 7; count of bases not matched to a gene: 8. Looked up from germline, CDR1 is MNHNY and CDR2 is SVGAGI (reference sequence). The CDR3 runs to 14 residues. The CDR3 sequence: CASRRQGAVNEQFF. DNA of the CDR3: TGTGCCAGCAGGAGGCAGGGGGCAGTTAATGAGCAGTTCTTC.

This clone was seen more than once but under ten times. The chain couples TRBV28 to TRBJ1-5, with D possibly being TRBD1 (5 bases). Germline-derived CDR1 and CDR2 are MDHEN and SYDVKM. V was shortened by 5 bases and J by 9 bases, with 11 bases between the two germline ends. This CDR3 spans 12 amino acids. Written as DNA, the CDR3 is TGTGCCAGCAGTCTGCTCCAGGGGCCCCAGCATTTT. It codes for CASSLLQGPQHF.

The chain joins TRBV6-5 to TRBJ1-1; 8 bases map to TRBD1. Germline V lookup: CDR1 MNHEY, CDR2 SVGAGI. V shed 6 bases and J 5 bases; nucleotides not matched to a gene: 11. CDR3 size: 15 residues. The CDR3 DNA reads TGTGCCAGCAGATCACTCGCAGGGGGCGGTACTGAAGCTTTCTTT. Translated: CASRSLAGGGTEAFF.

The chain has TRBV7-3 and TRBJ2-3; D remains ambiguous. The length of the CDR3 is 13 residues. Germline values: CDR1 SGHTA, CDR2 FQGTGA. Deletions cut 2 bases from V and 2 bases from J, with 5 bases between. CDR3 sequence: CASSLASTDTQYF. The CDR3 nucleotides are TGTGCCAGCAGCTTAGCCTCCACAGATACGCAGTATTTT. The whole variable domain, filled in from reference TRBV7-3 and TRBJ2-3, reads GAGVSQTPSNKVTEKGKYVELRCDPISGHTALYWYRQSLGQGPEFLIYFQGTGAADDSGLPNDRFFAVRPEGSVSTLKIQRTERGDSAVYLCASSLASTDTQYFGPGTRLTVL.